A selection of T cell receptor beta chains follows, all from one sample in a study of breast tumors, draining lymph nodes, adjacent tissues. TCRdb ran MiXCR on the multiplex PCR reads and lists one entry per CDR3 protein. The sample has over 250,000 distinct CDR3 sequences; roughly 31% are singletons. The sample consisted of axillary lymph node tissue. The source of these receptors is a female donor with breast cancer. Some clones in this sample may be carry-over from other donors' samples. The CDR3 runs from the conserved cysteine through the conserved F or W. D genes are given only for firm matches. Part of the rows lack a size; the others show once, few, many or a class for expanded clones.

v_gene	abundance	d_gene	j_gene	CDR3nt	CDR3aa
TRBV5-6	once	TRBD2	TRBJ2-1	TGTGCCAGCAGCTTGCTAGCGGCGTACAATGAGCAGTTCTTC	CASSLLAAYNEQFF
TRBV6-6	many	-	TRBJ1-4	TGTGCCAGCAGCCGACGGGTGTTCAATGAAAAACTGTTTTTT	CASSRRVFNEKLFF
TRBV19	many	-	TRBJ1-4	TGTGCCAGTAGTATAGGAGGCGCAACTAATGAAAAACTGTTTTTT	CASSIGGATNEKLFF
TRBV9	-	-	TRBJ1-1	TGTGCCAGCAGCGTAGTAAAGAACACTGAAGCTTTCTTT	CASSVVKNTEAFF
TRBV7-9	many	TRBD1	TRBJ2-7	TGTGCCAGTAGACAGGGGATCTACGAGCAGTACTTC	CASRQGIYEQYF
TRBV18	many	-	TRBJ2-5	TGTGCCAGCTCACCATCGGAGTTGACCCAGTACTTC	CASSPSELTQYF
TRBV5-8	many	-	TRBJ2-5	TGTGCCAGCAGCTTGGAACCGGCAAAAGAGACCCAGTACTTC	CASSLEPAKETQYF
TRBV6-6	-	-	TRBJ2-2	TGTGCCAGCAGTCACTCGCAGGGCCCTACCCCCGGGGAGTTGTTTTTT	CASSHSQGPTPGELFF
TRBV6-1	-	-	TRBJ1-5	TGTGCCAGCAGTGGATGGTTGGGGGACGCGGTCCCTCCGCATTTT	CASSGWLGDAVPPHF
TRBV19	many	TRBD1	TRBJ2-3	TGTGCCAGTAGTTCTCAGGGGGCGGATACGCAGTATTTT	CASSSQGADTQYF
TRBV2	-	TRBD1	TRBJ2-2	TGTGCCAGCAGCGAAACCGGGACAGGGAACACCGGGGAGCTGTTTTTT	CASSETGTGNTGELFF
TRBV11-2	-	-	TRBJ2-5	TGTGCCAGCAGCACTCTCGATTCGGCACTTAGAGGGACCCAGTACTTC	CASSTLDSALRGTQYF
TRBV7-2	many	-	TRBJ2-1	TGTGCCAGCAGCTTACTGGACACGAGCTCCTACAATGAGCAGTTCTTC	CASSLLDTSSYNEQFF
TRBV7-9	many	TRBD1	TRBJ2-2	TGTGCCAGCAAGGAGACAGGGGGGACCGGGGAGCTGTTTTTT	CASKETGGTGELFF
TRBV18	-	-	TRBJ1-4	TGTGCCAGCCGGCCGCCGGGGGCTAATGAAAAACTGTTTTTT	CASRPPGANEKLFF
TRBV5-1	many	-	TRBJ2-2	TGCGCCAGCAGATTGTGGGGTACCGGGGAGCTGTTTTTT	CASRLWGTGELFF
TRBV19	many	-	TRBJ1-5	TGTGCCAGTAGTTATTCCGGGGACAATCAGCCCCAGCATTTT	CASSYSGDNQPQHF
TRBV7-9	many	-	TRBJ2-2	TGTGCCAGCAGCGTTGACTATCCCGGAACCGGGGAGCTGTTTTTT	CASSVDYPGTGELFF
TRBV6-5	many	TRBD2	TRBJ2-1	TGTGCCAGCAGTTACTCGCGGCTAGCGGGAGTGGTTGAGCAGTTCTTC	CASSYSRLAGVVEQFF
TRBV4-1	many	-	TRBJ2-1	TGCGCCAGCACGAACTCCTACAATGAGCAGTTCTTC	CASTNSYNEQFF
TRBV9	once	-	TRBJ1-2	TGTGCCAGCAGCGATATGGACAGAGCACGTAGTGGCTCCACCTTC	CASSDMDRARSGSTF
TRBV10-2	-	-	TRBJ2-5	TGCGCCAGCAGTGGGTGGGTACTAGGGCGGGGTGTCCAAGAGACCCAGTACTTC	CASSGWVLGRGVQETQYF
TRBV29-1	few	-	TRBJ1-1	TGCAGCGTTGAGTTGTCTGAAGCTTTCTTT	CSVELSEAFF
TRBV9	many	-	TRBJ1-6	TGTGCCAGCAGCAAGGGTACCTATAATTCACCCCTCCACTTT	CASSKGTYNSPLHF
TRBV20-1	-	-	TRBJ1-4	TGCAGTGCTAGAGATCTCAATTCCGGCCTAGCTGAAAGACTGTTTTTT	CSARDLNSGLAERLFF
TRBV5-8	many	-	TRBJ2-5	TGTGCCAGCAGCTCGTACCAAGAGACCCAGTACTTC	CASSSYQETQYF
TRBV7-2	many	TRBD2	TRBJ2-1	TGTGCCAGCAGCTCACGACTAGCGGTAAACAATGAGCAGTTCTTC	CASSSRLAVNNEQFF
TRBV10-1	many	-	TRBJ1-2	TGCGCCAGCAGTCACGACAGCCTGGGAGGCTACACCTTC	CASSHDSLGGYTF
TRBV5-6	many	-	TRBJ2-7	TGTGCCAGCAGCTTGGTACGGACTGTCTCCTACGAGCAGTACTTC	CASSLVRTVSYEQYF
TRBV5-4	many	TRBD1	TRBJ2-1	TGTGCCAGCAGCTTGGGGACAGGGGGGACTGAGCAGTTCTTC	CASSLGTGGTEQFF
TRBV12-3/TRBV12-4	many	TRBD1	TRBJ1-3	TGTGCCAGCAGTTTAACAGGGGCTGGAAACACCATATATTTT	CASSLTGAGNTIYF
TRBV5-1	-	TRBD2	TRBJ2-3	TGCGCCAGCAGCTTGGAGGGCAGCGGGAGCGCCTTGGCAGATACGCAGTATTTT	CASSLEGSGSALADTQYF
TRBV6-1	many	-	TRBJ2-3	TGTGCCAGCCGTTTAGCCAGGTACACAGATACGCAGTATTTT	CASRLARYTDTQYF
TRBV6-2/TRBV6-3	-	-	TRBJ2-1	TGTGCCAGCAGCCGACTAGTAGAGTTCAATGAGCAGTTCTTC	CASSRLVEFNEQFF
TRBV5-1	many	-	TRBJ2-3	TGCGCCAGCTCAAGGAGGGGGCAAGAAGCAGATACGCAGTATTTT	CASSRRGQEADTQYF
TRBV5-1	-	-	TRBJ2-1	TGCGCCAGCAGTTACCTAGAAAGCTCCTACGATGAGCAGTTCTTC	CASSYLESSYDEQFF
TRBV19	many	-	TRBJ2-3	TGTGCCAGTAGTCATCTAGCAATCACAGATACGCAGTATTTT	CASSHLAITDTQYF
TRBV11-2	many	-	TRBJ2-3	TGTGCCAGCAGCAGGGTAGCCTCAACGCAGTATTTT	CASSRVASTQYF
TRBV12-3/TRBV12-4	many	-	TRBJ2-1	TGTGCCAGCAGTTTCGGTCTAGCGAGGGCTTCCTCTGAGCAGTTCTTC	CASSFGLARASSEQFF